One and the same sample provided the 7 T cell receptor beta chains below, sequenced in a study of blood T cell repertoires in COVID-19. Clones were sequenced by immunoSEQ multiplex PCR, and TCRdb holds only the in-frame ones, with some missing. The sample has 170,000 or so clones, approximately 80% seen once. What was sequenced was PBMCs or T cells enriched from blood (not recorded which). The source of these receptors is a woman between 50 and 59 years old who had recovered from COVID-19.

Only one count was recorded for this clone. V gene TRBV24-1 combines with J gene TRBJ2-5; D gene unclear. The CDR3 is 13 amino acids. The V and J ends lost 2 bases and 5 bases respectively, with 8 bases between them. The V gene's germline CDR1 is KGHDR and CDR2 SFDVKD. The CDR3 loop is CATSDSPEETQYF. The CDR3 nucleotides read TGTGCCACCAGTGATTCCCCGGAGGAGACCCAGTACTTC.

The sample holds a few counts of this clone. The rearrangement joins TRBV11-2 to TRBJ2-1; D is unresolved. The CDR3 runs to 13 residues. Germline V lookup: CDR1 SGHAT, CDR2 FQNNGV. Trimming removed 1 base from V and 12 bases from J, with 13 bases in between. CDR3 sequence (DNA): TGTGCCAGCAGCTTAGGCGGTCCCCGAGTGCAGTTCTTC. This encodes CASSLGGPRVQFF.

The genes are TRBV7-2 and TRBJ1-6; TRBD1 matches 7 bases. Per germline, CDR1 SGHTA and CDR2 FQGNSA. V gave up 4 bases and J gave up 0 bases; unmatched junction bases: 6. The length of the CDR3 is 17 residues. This CDR3 is CASSWKQGSSYNSPLHF. The CDR3 DNA reads as TGTGCCAGCAGCTGGAAACAGGGGAGCTCCTATAATTCACCCCTCCACTTT.

This chain uses TRBV24-1 with TRBJ1-1, with unresolved D. V lost 7 bases and J lost 0, with 8 bases in between. CDR1 KGHDR and CDR2 SFDVKD come from the germline V gene. This CDR3 is built from 13 residues. CDR3 amino acids: CATSPVMNTEAFF. The CDR3, as DNA: TGTGCCACCAGCCCAGTCATGAACACTGAAGCTTTCTTT.

The V call is TRBV7-2, the J call TRBJ1-1; 8 positions agree with TRBD1. The germline V gene encodes CDR1 SGHTA and CDR2 FQGNSA. Germline trimming cut 5 bases from V and 4 bases from J; bases unmatched to any gene: 12. The CDR3 is made up of 16 amino acids. The CDR3 nucleotides read TGTGCCAGCAGCGCAGCCGGGACAGGAGTTTTCACTGAAGCTTTCTTT. Protein product: CASSAAGTGVFTEAFF.

As to this clone: Other DNA sequences in this sample translate to the same CDR3. The DNA for the CDR3 is TGTGCCAGCTCACCAGACAGGGGGGGCAATCAGCCCCAGCATTTT. It yields the protein CASSPDRGGNQPQHF. The chain combines TRBV18 with TRBJ1-5, with 9 bases that match TRBD1. Germline CDR1 KGHSH, CDR2 LQKENI. CDR3 length equals 15 residues. J gave up 2 bases and V 2 bases, and 1 base lay outside the gene matches.

This sequence joins TRBV2 and TRBJ2-3; possibly TRBD2 for D (5 bases). Trimming took off 9 bases at V and 1 base at J, with 23 bases between the two ends. The CDR3 runs 17 residues. Germline V gene lookup returns CDR1 SNHLY and CDR2 FYNNEI. CDR3 protein: CASYQRGSQRGTDTQYF. The CDR3 nucleotides read TGTGCCAGTTACCAACGGGGAAGCCAAAGGGGCACAGATACGCAGTATTTT.